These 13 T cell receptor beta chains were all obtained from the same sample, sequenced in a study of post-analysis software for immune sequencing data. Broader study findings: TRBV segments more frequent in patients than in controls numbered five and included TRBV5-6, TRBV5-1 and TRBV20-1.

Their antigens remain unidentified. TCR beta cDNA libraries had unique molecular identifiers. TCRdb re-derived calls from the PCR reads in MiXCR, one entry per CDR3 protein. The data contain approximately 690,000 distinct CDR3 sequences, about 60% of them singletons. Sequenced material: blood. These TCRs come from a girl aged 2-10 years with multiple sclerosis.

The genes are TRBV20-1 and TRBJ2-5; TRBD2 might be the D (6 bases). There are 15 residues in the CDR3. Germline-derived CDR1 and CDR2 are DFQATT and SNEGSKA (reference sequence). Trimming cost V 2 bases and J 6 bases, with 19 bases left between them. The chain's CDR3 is CSARLPRPGGQTQYF. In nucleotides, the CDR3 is TGCAGTGCTAGATTACCTAGACCCGGGGGACAGACCCAGTACTTC.

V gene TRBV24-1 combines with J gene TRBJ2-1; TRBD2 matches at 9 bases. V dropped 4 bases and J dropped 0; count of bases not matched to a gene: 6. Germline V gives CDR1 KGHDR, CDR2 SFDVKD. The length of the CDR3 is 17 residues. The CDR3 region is CATSDQISGGSYNEQFF. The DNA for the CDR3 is TGTGCCACCAGTGACCAGATTAGCGGGGGCTCCTACAATGAGCAGTTCTTC.

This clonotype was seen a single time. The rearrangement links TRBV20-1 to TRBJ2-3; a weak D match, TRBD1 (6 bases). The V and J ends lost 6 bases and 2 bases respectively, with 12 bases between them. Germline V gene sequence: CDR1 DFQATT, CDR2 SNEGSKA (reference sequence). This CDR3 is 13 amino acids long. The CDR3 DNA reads TGCAGTGCCAGCTGGACAGCCACAGATACGCAGTATTTT. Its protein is CSASWTATDTQYF.

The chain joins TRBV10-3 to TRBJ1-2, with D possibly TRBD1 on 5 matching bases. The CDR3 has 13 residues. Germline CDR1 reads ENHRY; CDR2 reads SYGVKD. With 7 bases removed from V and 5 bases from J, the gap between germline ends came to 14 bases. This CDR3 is CAITDRSMYGYTF. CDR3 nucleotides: TGTGCCATCACTGACAGAAGTATGTATGGCTACACCTTC.

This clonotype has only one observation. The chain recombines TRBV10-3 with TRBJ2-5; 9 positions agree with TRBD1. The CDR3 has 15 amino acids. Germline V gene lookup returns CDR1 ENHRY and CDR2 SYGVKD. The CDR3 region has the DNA TGTGCGGCCCGTAGCGGACAGGGGTTGGGAGAGACCCAGTACTTC. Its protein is CAARSGQGLGETQYF.

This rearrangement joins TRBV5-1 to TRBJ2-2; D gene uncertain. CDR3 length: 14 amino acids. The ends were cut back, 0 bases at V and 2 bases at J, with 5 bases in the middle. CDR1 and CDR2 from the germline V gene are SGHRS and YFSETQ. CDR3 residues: CASSLEPNTGELFF. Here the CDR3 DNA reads TGCGCCAGCAGCTTGGAACCTAACACCGGGGAGCTGTTTTTT.

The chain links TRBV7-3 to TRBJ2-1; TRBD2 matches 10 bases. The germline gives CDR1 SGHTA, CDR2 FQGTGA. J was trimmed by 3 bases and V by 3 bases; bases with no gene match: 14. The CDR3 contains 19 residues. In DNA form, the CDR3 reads TGTGCCAGCAGCTTCACCGGCAGCGGGAGGGCCGTGGGCTACAATGAGCAGTTCTTC. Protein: CASSFTGSGRAVGYNEQFF.

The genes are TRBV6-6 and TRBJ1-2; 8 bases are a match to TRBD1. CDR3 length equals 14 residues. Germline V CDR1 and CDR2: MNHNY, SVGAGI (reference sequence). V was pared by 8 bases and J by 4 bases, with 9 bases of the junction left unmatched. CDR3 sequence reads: CASGLRQGSYGYTF. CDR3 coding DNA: TGTGCCAGCGGACTTCGACAGGGGAGCTATGGCTACACCTTC.

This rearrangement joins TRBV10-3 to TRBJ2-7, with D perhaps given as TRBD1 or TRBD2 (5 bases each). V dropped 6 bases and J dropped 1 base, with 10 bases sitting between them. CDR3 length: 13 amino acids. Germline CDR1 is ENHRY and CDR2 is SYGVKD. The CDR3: CAIRRDGSYEQYF. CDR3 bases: TGTGCCATCAGGAGGGACGGTTCCTACGAGCAGTACTTC.

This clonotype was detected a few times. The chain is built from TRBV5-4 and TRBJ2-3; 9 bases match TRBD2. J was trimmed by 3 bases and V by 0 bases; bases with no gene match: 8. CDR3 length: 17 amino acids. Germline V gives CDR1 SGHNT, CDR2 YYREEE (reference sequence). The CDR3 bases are TGTGCCAGCAGCTTGGAACGTAGCAGCGGGGGGACAGATACGCAGTATTTT. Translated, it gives CASSLERSSGGTDTQYF.

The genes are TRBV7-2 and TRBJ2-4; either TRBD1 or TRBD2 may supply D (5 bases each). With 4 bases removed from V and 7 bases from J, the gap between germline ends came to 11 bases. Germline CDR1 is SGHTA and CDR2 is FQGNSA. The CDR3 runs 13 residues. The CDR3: CASSSDEGNIQYF. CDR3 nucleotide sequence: TGTGCCAGCAGCTCGGACGAGGGGAACATTCAGTACTTC.

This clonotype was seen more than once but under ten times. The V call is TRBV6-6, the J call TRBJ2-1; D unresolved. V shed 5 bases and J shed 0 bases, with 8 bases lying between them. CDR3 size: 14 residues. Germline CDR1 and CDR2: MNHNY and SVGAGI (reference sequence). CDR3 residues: CASSLLNSYNEQFF. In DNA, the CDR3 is TGTGCCAGCAGTCTCCTAAACTCCTACAATGAGCAGTTCTTC.

The CDR3 nucleotides read TGCAGTGCTAGAGATGTCCCCCAGTGGGGGGACAGGGCATACGAGCAGTACTTC. Its translation: CSARDVPQWGDRAYEQYF. The chain joins TRBV20-1 to TRBJ2-7, with 9 bases lining up with TRBD1. Germline assignment: CDR1 DFQATT and CDR2 SNEGSKA (reference sequence). With V trimmed by 0 bases and J by 4 bases, 16 bases remained unmatched. This CDR3 has 18 residues.